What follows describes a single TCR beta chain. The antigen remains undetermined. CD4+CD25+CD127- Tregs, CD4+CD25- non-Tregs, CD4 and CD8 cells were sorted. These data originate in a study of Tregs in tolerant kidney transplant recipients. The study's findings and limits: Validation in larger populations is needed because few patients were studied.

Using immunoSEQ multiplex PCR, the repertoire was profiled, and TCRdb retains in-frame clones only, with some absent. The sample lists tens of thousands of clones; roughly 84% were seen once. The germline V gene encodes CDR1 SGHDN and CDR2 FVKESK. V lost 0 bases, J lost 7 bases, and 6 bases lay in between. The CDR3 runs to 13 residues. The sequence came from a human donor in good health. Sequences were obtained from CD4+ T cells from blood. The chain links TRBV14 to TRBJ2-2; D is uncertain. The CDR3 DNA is TGTGCCAGCAGCCAAGATCTTATCGGGGAGCTGTTTTTT. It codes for CASSQDLIGELFF.